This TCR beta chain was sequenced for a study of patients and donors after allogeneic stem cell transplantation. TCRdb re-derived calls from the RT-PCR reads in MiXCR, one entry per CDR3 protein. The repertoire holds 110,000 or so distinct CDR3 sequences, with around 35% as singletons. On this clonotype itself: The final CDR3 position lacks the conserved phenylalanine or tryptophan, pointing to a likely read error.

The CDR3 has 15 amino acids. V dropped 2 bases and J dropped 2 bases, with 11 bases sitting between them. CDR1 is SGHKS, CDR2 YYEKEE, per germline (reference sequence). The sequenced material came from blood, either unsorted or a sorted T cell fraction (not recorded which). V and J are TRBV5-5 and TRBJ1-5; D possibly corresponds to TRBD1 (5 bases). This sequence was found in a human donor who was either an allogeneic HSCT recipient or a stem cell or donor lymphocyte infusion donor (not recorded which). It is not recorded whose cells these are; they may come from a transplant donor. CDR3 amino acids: CASSFGGAGNQPQHL. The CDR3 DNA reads TGTGCCAGCAGCTTTGGAGGGGCGGGCAATCAGCCCCAGCATTTG.